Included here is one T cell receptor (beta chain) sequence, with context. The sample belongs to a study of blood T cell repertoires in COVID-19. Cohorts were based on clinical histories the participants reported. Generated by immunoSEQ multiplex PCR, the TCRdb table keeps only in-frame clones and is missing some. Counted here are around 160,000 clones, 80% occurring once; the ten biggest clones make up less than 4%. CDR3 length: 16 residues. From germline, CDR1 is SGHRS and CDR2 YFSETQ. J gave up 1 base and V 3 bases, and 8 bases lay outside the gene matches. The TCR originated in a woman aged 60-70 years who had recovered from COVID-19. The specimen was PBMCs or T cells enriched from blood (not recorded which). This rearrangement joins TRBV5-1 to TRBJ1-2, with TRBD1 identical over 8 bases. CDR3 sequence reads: CASSSGQGSINYGYTF. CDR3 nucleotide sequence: TGCGCCAGCAGCTCCGGACAGGGCTCCATTAACTATGGCTACACCTTC.